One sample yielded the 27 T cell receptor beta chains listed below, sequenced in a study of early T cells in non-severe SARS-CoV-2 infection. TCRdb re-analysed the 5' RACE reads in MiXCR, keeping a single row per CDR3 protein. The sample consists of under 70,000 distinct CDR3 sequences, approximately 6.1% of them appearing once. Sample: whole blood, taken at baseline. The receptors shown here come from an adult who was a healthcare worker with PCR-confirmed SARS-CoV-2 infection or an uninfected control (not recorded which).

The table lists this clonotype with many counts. The CDR3 is CASSQAFSPGTSASSYNEQFF. The CDR3 DNA reads TGCGCCAGCAGCCAAGCCTTTTCTCCCGGGACTAGCGCGAGCTCCTACAATGAGCAGTTCTTC. The chain employs TRBV4-3 and TRBJ2-1; 10 nucleotides line up with TRBD2. The junction had 15 bases not matched to a gene; V was cut back by 1 base and J by 0 bases. CDR1 and CDR2 from the germline V gene are LGHNA and YSLEER. The CDR3 covers 21 residues.

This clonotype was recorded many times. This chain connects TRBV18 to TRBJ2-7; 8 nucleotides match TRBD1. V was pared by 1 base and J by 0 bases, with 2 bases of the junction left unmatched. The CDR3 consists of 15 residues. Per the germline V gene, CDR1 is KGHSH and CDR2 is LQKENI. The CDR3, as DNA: TGTGCCAGCTCACCACGGGACAGGAGCTCCTACGAGCAGTACTTC. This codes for CASSPRDRSSYEQYF.

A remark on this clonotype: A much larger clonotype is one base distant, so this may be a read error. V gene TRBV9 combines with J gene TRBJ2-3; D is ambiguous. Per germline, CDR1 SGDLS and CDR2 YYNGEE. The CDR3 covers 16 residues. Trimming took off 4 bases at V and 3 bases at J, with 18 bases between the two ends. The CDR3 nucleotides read TGTGCCAGCAGCCCTAAGGACCCTCTAGGGACAGATACGCAGTATTTT. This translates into CASSPKDPLGTDTQYF.

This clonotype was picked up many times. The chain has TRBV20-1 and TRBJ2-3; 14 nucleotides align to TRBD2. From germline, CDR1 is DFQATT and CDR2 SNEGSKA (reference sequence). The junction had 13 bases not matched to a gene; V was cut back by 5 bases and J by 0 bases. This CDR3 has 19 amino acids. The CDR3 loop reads CSAPGGTSGSTESTDTQYF. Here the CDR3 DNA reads TGCAGTGCTCCAGGGGGGACTAGCGGGAGCACTGAAAGCACAGATACGCAGTATTTT.

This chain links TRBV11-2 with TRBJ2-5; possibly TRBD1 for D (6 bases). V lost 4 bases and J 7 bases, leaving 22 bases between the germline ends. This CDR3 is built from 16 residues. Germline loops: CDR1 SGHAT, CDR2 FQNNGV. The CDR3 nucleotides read TGTGCCAGCAGCTCGGACAGCCCCGCATCGTTACCGACCCAGTACTTC. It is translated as CASSSDSPASLPTQYF.

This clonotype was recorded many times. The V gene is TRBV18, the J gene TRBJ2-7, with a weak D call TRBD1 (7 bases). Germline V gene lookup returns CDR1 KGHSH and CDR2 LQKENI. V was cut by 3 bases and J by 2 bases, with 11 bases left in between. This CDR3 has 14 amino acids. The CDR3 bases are TGTGCCAGCTCACCGACAGGGAGGACCTACGAGCAGTACTTC. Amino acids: CASSPTGRTYEQYF.

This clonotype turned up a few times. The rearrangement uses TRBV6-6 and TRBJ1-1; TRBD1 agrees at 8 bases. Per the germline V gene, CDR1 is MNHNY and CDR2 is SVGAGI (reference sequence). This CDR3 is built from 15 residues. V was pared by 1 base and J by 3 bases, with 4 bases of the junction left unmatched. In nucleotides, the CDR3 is TGTGCCAGCAGTTACTGGACAGGGAAGTACACTGAAGCTTTCTTT. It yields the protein CASSYWTGKYTEAFF.

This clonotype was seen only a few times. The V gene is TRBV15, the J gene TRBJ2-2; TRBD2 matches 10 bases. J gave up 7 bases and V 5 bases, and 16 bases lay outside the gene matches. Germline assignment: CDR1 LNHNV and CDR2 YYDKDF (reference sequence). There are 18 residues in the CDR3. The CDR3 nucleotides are TGTGCCACCAGCGTTCGATTTCTAGCGGGAGCCGACGTCGGGGAGCTGTTTTTT. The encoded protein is CATSVRFLAGADVGELFF.

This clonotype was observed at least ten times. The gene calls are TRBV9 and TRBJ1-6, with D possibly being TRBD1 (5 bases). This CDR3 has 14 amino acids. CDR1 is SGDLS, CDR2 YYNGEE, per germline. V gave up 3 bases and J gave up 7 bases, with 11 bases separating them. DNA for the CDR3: TGTGCCAGCAGCGCAGGAAACAGGAATTCACCCCTCCACTTT. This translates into CASSAGNRNSPLHF. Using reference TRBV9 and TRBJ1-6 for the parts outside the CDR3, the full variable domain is DSGVTQTPKHLITATGQRVTLRCSPRSGDLSVYWYQQSLDQGLQFLIQYYNGEERAKGNILERFSAQQFPDLHSELNLSSLELGDSALYFCASSAGNRNSPLHFGNGTRLTVT.

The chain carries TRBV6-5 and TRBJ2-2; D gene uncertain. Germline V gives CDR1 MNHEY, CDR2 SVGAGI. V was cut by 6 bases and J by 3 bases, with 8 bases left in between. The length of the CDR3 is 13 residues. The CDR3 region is CASSRTYTGELFF. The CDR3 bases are TGTGCCAGCAGCCGGACCTACACCGGGGAGCTGTTTTTT.

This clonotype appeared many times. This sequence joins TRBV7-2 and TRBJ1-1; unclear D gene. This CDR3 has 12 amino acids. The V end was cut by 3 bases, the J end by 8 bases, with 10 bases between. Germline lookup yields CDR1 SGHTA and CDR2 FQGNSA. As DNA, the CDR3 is TGTGCCAGCAGCTTTCGAAGGACCGAAGCTTTCTTT. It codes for CASSFRRTEAFF. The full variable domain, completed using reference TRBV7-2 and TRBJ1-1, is GAGVSQSPSNKVTEKGKDVELRCDPISGHTALYWYRQSLGQGLEFLIYFQGNSAPDKSGLPSDRFSAERTGGSVSTLTIQRTQQEDSAVYLCASSFRRTEAFFGQGTRLTVV.

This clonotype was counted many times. This chain's CDR3 is CASSLAGLAESSYNEQFF. The CDR3 DNA reads as TGTGCCAGCAGCTTAGCCGGACTAGCGGAGAGCTCCTACAATGAGCAGTTCTTC. The J gene is TRBJ2-1, the V gene TRBV7-6, with 10 bases aligning to TRBD2. V was pared by 0 bases and J by 0 bases, with 5 bases of the junction left unmatched. This CDR3 spans 18 amino acids. CDR1 and CDR2 from the germline V gene are SGHVS and FNYEAQ.

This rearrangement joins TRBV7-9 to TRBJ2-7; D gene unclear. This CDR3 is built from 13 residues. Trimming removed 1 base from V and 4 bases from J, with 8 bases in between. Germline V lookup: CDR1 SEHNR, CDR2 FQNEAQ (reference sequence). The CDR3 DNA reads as TGTGCCAGCAGCTTAGATGAGAATTACGAGCAGTACTTC. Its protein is CASSLDENYEQYF.

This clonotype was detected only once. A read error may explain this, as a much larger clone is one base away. In DNA form, the CDR3 reads TGTGCCAGCACCGAGGAAAGCGGGGGGGTAGCCTACAATGAGCAGTTCTTC. It specifies CASTEESGGVAYNEQFF. The chain carries TRBV2 and TRBJ2-1; 10 bases fit TRBD2. Germline lookup yields CDR1 SNHLY and CDR2 FYNNEI. The CDR3 has 17 residues. V was pared by 7 bases and J by 2 bases, with 11 bases of the junction left unmatched.

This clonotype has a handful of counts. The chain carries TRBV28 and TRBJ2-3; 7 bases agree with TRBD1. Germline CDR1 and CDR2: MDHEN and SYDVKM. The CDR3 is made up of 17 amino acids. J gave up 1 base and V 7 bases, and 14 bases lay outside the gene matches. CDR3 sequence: CASNFIQDRARTDTQYF. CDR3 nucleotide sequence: TGTGCCAGCAACTTCATCCAAGACAGGGCCCGCACAGATACGCAGTATTTT. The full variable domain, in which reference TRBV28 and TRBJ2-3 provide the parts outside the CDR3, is DVKVTQSSRYLVKRTGEKVFLECVQDMDHENMFWYRQDPGLGLRLIYFSYDVKMKEKGDIPEGYSVSREKKERFSLILESASTNQTSMYLCASNFIQDRARTDTQYFGPGTRLTVL.

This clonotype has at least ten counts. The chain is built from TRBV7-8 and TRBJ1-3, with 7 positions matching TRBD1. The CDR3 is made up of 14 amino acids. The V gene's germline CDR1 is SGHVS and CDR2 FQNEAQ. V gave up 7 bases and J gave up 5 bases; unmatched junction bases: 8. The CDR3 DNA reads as TGTGCCAGCACTGCCGGGACAGACAGAAACACCATATATTTT. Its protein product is CASTAGTDRNTIYF.

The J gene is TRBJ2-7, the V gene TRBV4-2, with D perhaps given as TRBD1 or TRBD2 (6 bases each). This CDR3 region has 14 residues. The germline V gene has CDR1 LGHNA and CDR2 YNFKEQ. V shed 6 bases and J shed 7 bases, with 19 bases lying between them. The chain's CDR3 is CASRPGQLGGEQYF. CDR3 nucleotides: TGTGCCAGCAGGCCGGGACAACTAGGGGGGGAGCAGTACTTC.

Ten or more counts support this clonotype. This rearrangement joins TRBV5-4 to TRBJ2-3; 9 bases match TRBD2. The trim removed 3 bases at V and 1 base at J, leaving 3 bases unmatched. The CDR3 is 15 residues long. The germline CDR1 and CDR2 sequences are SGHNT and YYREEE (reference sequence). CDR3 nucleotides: TGTGCCAGCAGCTCGCGGGAGGGGGGCACAGATACGCAGTATTTT. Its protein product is CASSSREGGTDTQYF. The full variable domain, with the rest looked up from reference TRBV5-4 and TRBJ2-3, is ETGVTQSPTHLIKTRGQQVTLRCSSQSGHNTVSWYQQALGQGPQFIFQYYREEENGRGNFPPRFSGLQFPNYSSELNVNALELDDSALYLCASSSREGGTDTQYFGPGTRLTVL.

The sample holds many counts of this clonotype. The DNA for the CDR3 is TGTGCCAGCAGCCCCACAACCAGGTCTGGGGCCAACGTCCTGACTTTC. Translation gives CASSPTTRSGANVLTF. The chain recombines TRBV7-6 with TRBJ2-6; no clear D gene. The CDR3 spans 16 residues. V was cut by 5 bases and J by 1 base, with 12 bases left in between. Germline V gives CDR1 SGHVS, CDR2 FNYEAQ.

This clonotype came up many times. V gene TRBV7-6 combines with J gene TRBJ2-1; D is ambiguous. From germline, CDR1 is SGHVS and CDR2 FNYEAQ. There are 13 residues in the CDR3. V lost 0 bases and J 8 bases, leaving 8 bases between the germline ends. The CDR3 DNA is TGTGCCAGCAGCTTAGCCCTCGTGGATGAGCAGTTCTTC. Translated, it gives CASSLALVDEQFF.

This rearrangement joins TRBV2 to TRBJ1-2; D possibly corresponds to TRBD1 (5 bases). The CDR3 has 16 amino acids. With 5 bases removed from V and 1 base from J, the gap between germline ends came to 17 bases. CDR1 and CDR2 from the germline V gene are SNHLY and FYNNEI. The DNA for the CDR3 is TGTGCCAGCAGTCAAAGTCCGGCAGGGATTAACTATGGCTACACCTTC. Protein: CASSQSPAGINYGYTF.

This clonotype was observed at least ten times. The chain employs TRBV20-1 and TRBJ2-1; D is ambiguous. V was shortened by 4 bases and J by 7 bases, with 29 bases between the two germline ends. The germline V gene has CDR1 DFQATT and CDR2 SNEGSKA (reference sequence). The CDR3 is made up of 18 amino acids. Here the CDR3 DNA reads TGCAGTGCTACACTCTTAATTTTAACCCGGCCCACCGATAATGAGCAGTTCTTC. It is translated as CSATLLILTRPTDNEQFF.

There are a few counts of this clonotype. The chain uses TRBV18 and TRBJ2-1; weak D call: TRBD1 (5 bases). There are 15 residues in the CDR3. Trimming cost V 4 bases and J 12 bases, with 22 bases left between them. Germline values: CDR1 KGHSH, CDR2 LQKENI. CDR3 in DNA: TGTGCCAGCTCACAAGGGGTTCCCTTCTCCTTTGGGCAGTTCTTC. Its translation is CASSQGVPFSFGQFF.

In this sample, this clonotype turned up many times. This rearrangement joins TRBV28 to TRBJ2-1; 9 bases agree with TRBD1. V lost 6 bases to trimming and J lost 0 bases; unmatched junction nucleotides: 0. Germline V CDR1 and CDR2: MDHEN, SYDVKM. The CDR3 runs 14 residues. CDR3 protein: CASRDRGSYNEQFF. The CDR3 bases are TGTGCCAGCAGGGACAGGGGCTCCTACAATGAGCAGTTCTTC.

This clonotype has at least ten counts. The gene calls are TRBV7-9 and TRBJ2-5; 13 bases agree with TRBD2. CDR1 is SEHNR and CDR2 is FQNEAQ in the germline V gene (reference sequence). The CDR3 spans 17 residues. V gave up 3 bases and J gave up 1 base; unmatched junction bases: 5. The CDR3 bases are TGTGCCAGCAGCTTCCGACTAGCGGGAGGTACCCAAGAGACCCAGTACTTC. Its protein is CASSFRLAGGTQETQYF.

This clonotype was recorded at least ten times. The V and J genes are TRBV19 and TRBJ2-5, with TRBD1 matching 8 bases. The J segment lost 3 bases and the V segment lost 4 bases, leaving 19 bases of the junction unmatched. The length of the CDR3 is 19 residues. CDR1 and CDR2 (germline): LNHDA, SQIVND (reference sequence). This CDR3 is CASSRGQAGGAGKKETQYF. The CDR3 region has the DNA TGTGCCAGTAGTAGGGGACAGGCCGGCGGGGCGGGAAAAAAAGAGACCCAGTACTTC. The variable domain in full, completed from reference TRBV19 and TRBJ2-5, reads DGGITQSPKYLFRKEGQNVTLSCEQNLNHDAMYWYRQDPGQGLRLIYYSQIVNDFQKGDIAEGYSVSREKKESFPLTVTSAQKNPTAFYLCASSRGQAGGAGKKETQYFGPGTRLLVL.

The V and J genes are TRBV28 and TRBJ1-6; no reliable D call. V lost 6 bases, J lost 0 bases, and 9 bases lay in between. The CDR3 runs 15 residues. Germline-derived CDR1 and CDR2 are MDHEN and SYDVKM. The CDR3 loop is CASSIHSSYNSPLHF. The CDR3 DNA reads TGTGCCAGCAGCATACATAGCTCCTATAATTCACCCCTCCACTTT.